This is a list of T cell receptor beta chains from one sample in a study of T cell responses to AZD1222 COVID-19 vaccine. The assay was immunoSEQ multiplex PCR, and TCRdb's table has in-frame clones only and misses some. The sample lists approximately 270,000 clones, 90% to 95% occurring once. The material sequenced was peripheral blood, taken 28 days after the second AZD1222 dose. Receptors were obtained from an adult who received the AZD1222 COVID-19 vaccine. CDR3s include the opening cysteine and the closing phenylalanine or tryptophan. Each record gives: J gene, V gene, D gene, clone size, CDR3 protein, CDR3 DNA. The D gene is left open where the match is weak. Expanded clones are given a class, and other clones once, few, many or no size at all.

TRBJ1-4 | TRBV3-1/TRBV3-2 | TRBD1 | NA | CASSTTGGAEKLFF | TGTGCCAGCAGCACCACAGGGGGCGCGGAAAAACTGTTTTTT
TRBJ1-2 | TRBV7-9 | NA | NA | CASSLWKAREYGYTF | TGTGCCAGCAGCTTATGGAAGGCCAGGGAGTACGGCTACACCTTC
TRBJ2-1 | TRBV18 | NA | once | CASSPPNVVLGNEQFF | TGTGCCAGCTCACCACCTAACGTGGTCCTTGGGAATGAGCAGTTCTTC
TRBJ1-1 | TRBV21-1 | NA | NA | CASSKKGRQGAKGPEAFF | TGTGCCAGCAGCAAAAAGGGGAGACAGGGGGCGAAGGGCCCTGAAGCTTTCTTT
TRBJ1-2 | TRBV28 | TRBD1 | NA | CASTRDRANYGYTF | TGTGCCAGCACCCGGGACAGGGCTAACTATGGCTACACCTTC
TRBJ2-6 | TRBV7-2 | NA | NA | CASSLRGPHSGANVLTF | TGTGCCAGCAGCTTACGGGGGCCCCACTCTGGGGCCAACGTCCTGACTTTC
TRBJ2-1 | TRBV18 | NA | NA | CASSPLGASLPGNEQFF | TGTGCCAGCTCACCCTTAGGAGCCTCTCTCCCGGGCAATGAGCAGTTCTTC
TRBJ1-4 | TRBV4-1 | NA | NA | CASSQDTGLAGEKLFF | TGCGCCAGCAGCCAAGATACGGGACTCGCGGGCGAAAAACTGTTTTTT
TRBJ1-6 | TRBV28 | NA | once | CASSFPRGYNSPLHF | TGTGCCAGCAGTTTTCCCCGAGGATATAATTCACCCCTCCACTTT
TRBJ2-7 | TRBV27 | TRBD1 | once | CASSFRDRRYEQYF | TGTGCCAGCAGTTTCCGGGACAGAAGATACGAGCAGTACTTC
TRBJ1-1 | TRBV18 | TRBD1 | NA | CASSPGQGKNTEAFF | TGTGCCAGCTCACCAGGACAGGGAAAGAACACTGAAGCTTTCTTT
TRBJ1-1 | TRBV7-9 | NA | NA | CASSWEGVYTEAFF | TGTGCCAGCAGCTGGGAAGGGGTGTACACTGAAGCTTTCTTT
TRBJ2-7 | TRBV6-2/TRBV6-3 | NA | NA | CASSTLAGEQYF | TGTGCCAGCAGTACCTTGGCGGGGGAGCAGTACTTC
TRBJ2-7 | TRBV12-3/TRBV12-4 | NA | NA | CASSEHSYEQYF | TGTGCCAGCAGTGAACATTCCTACGAGCAGTACTTC
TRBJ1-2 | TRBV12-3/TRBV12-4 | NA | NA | CASSLGYGYTF | TGTGCCAGCAGTTTGGGCTATGGCTACACCTTC
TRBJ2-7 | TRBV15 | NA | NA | CATSRDIHYEQYF | TGTGCCACCAGCAGAGACATTCACTACGAGCAGTACTTC
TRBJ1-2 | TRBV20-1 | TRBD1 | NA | CSARTGYGYTF | TGCAGTGCTCGGACAGGCTATGGCTACACCTTC
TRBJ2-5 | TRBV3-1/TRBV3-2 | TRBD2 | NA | CASSPRRMASGETQYF | TGTGCCAGCAGCCCCCGGAGGATGGCTAGCGGAGAGACCCAGTACTTC
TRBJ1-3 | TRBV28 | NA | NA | CASSPPGGAGGNTIYF | TGTGCCAGCAGTCCCCCCGGCGGTGCCGGTGGTAACACCATATATTTT
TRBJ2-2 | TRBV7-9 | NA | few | CASSLGPGAGELFF | TGTGCCAGCAGCTTAGGCCCGGGAGCCGGGGAGCTGTTTTTT
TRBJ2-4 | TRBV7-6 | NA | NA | CASSPWAGQGEENIQYF | TGTGCCAGCAGCCCCTGGGCGGGGCAGGGTGAGGAAAACATTCAGTACTTC
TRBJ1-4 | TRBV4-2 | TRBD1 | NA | CASSQDMGQGFPTNEKLFF | TGTGCCAGCAGCCAAGATATGGGACAGGGGTTTCCAACTAATGAAAAACTGTTTTTT
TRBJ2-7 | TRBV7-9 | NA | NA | CASTGAASSYEQYF | TGTGCCTCCACTGGGGCAGCTAGCTCCTACGAGCAGTACTTC
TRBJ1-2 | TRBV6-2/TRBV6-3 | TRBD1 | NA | CASSYSRGSGGYGYTF | TGTGCCAGCAGTTACTCGAGAGGCTCAGGGGGCTATGGCTACACCTTC
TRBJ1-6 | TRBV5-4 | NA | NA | CASRQGSSYNSPLHF | TGTGCCAGCAGACAAGGCAGCTCCTATAATTCACCCCTCCACTTT
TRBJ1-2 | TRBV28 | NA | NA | CASSLVAGNYGYTF | TGTGCCAGCAGTTTAGTTGCAGGGAACTATGGCTACACCTTC
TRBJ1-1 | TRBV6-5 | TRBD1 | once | CASRVGQGTEAFF | TGTGCCAGCAGGGTCGGACAGGGCACTGAAGCTTTCTTT
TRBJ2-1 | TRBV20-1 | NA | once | CSAPEVGQFF | TGCAGTGCTCCTGAGGTAGGGCAGTTCTTC
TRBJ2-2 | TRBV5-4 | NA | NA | CASSLGVGEAGELFF | TGTGCCAGCAGCTTGGGAGTAGGGGAGGCCGGGGAGCTGTTTTTT
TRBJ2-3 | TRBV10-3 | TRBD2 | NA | CAISGGLAGTDTQYF | TGTGCCATCAGTGGGGGGCTAGCGGGAACAGATACGCAGTATTTT
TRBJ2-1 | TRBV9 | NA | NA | CASSGSDEQFF | TGTGCCAGCAGCGGGTCAGATGAGCAGTTCTTC
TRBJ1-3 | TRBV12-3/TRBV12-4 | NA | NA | CASSLGAGNTIYF | TGTGCCAGCAGTTTGGGCGCTGGAAACACCATATATTTT
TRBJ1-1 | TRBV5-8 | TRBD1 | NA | CASSPRDRNTEAFF | TGTGCCAGCAGCCCCCGGGACAGGAACACTGAAGCTTTCTTT
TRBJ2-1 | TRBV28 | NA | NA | CASSFAGAALEQFF | TGTGCCAGCAGTTTTGCCGGGGCTGCCCTTGAGCAGTTCTTC
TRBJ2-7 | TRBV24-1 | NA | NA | CATSDRTSPYEQYF | TGTGCCACCAGTGATCGGACATCCCCCTACGAGCAGTACTTC
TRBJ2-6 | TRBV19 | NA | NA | CASRDRGANVLTF | TGTGCCAGTAGGGATCGCGGGGCCAACGTCCTGACTTTC
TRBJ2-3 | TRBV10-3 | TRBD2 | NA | CAIGGRVGPDTQYF | TGTGCCATCGGCGGGAGGGTCGGGCCAGATACGCAGTATTTT
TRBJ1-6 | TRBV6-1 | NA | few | CASSEPYRAGSYNSPLHF | TGTGCCAGCAGTGAACCTTACAGGGCCGGATCCTATAATTCACCCCTCCACTTT
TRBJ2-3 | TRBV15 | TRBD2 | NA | CATSRDRGSGSQKGDTQYF | TGTGCCACCAGCAGAGATCGGGGTAGCGGGAGCCAAAAGGGAGATACGCAGTATTTT
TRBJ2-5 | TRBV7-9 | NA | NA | CASSLASRRQETQYF | TGTGCCAGCAGCTTAGCATCAAGGAGACAAGAGACCCAGTACTTC
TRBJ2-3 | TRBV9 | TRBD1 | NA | CASSKGTGVMDTQYF | TGTGCCAGCAGTAAAGGGACAGGGGTAATGGATACGCAGTATTTT
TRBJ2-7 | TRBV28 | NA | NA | CASRSKGYEQYF | TGTGCCAGCAGAAGTAAGGGCTACGAGCAGTACTTC
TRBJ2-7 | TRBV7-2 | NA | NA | CASSLLGPDYEQYF | TGTGCCAGCAGTCTACTAGGGCCGGACTACGAGCAGTACTTC
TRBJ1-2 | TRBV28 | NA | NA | CASRGSTGYTF | TGTGCCAGCAGGGGGTCCACTGGCTACACCTTC
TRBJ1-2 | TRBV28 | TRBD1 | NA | CASSSGTGQSPYGYTF | TGTGCCAGCAGTTCTGGAACGGGACAGTCTCCCTATGGCTACACCTTC
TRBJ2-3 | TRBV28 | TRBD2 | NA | CASSPPWEGADTQYF | TGTGCCAGCAGCCCCCCGTGGGAGGGAGCAGATACGCAGTATTTT
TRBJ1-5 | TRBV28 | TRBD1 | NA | CASSTGTGGILEPQHF | TGTGCCAGCAGCACCGGGACAGGGGGAATATTGGAGCCCCAGCATTTT
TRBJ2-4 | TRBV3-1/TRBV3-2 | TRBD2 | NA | CASSQDGLAGGPRNIQYF | TGTGCCAGCAGCCAAGATGGACTAGCGGGGGGGCCGCGGAACATTCAGTACTTC
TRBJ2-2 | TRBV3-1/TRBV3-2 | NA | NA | CASSETQNTGELFF | TGTGCCAGCAGCGAAACCCAGAACACCGGGGAGCTGTTTTTT
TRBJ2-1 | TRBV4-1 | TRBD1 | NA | CASSPGQAGNEQFF | TGCGCCAGCAGCCCTGGACAGGCTGGAAATGAGCAGTTCTTC
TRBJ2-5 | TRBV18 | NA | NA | CASSGAEPKTQYF | TGTGCCAGCTCTGGGGCTGAGCCGAAGACCCAGTACTTC
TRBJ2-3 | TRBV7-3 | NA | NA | CASSLKGGQGARYF | TGTGCCAGCAGCTTAAAAGGGGGGCAGGGCGCCCGCTATTTT
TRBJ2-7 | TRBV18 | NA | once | CASLGPEYEQYF | TGTGCCAGCCTAGGTCCCGAATACGAGCAGTACTTC
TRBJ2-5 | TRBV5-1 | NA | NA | CASSLGGSQETQYF | TGCGCCAGCAGCTTAGGGGGGAGCCAAGAGACCCAGTACTTC
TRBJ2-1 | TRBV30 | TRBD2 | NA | CASRTSGRNEQFF | TGTGCCTCTCGGACTAGCGGGAGGAATGAGCAGTTCTTC
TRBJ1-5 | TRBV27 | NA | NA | CASSSWGGNQPQHF | TGTGCCAGCAGTTCCTGGGGTGGCAATCAGCCCCAGCATTTT
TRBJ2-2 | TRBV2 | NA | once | CARSNRVGELFF | TGTGCCAGGAGTAATCGGGTCGGGGAGCTGTTTTTT
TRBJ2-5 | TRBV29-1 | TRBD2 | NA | CSGSKREPWETQYF | TGCAGCGGGTCAAAGCGGGAGCCATGGGAGACCCAGTACTTC
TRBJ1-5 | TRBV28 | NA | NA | CASSRPGRGGNQPQHF | TGTGCCAGCAGCCGCCCGGGGAGGGGAGGTAATCAGCCCCAGCATTTT